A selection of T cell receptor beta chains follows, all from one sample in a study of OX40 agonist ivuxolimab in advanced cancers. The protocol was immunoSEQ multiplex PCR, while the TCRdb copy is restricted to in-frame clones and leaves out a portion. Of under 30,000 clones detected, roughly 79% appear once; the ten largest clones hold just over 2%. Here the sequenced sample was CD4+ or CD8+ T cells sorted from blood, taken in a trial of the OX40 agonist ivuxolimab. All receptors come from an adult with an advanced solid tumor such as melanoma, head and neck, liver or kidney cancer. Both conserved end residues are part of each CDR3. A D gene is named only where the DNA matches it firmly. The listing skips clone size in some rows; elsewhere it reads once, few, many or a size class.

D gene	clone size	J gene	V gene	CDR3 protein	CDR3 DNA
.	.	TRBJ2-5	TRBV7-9	CASSLGAGKETQYF	TGTGCCAGCAGCTTAGGGGCAGGGAAAGAGACCCAGTACTTC
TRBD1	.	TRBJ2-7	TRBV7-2	CASSRGQPYEQYF	TGTGCCAGCAGCCGGGGACAGCCCTACGAGCAGTACTTC
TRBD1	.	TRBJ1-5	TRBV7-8	CASSLASRGLQPQHF	TGTGCCAGCAGCTTAGCTTCTAGGGGGCTTCAGCCCCAGCATTTT
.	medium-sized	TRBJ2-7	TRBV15	CATSRERVGYFSSYEQYF	TGTGCCACCAGCAGAGAGAGGGTGGGCTACTTCAGCTCCTACGAGCAGTACTTC
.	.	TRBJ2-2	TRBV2	CASRRAVNTGELFF	TGTGCCAGCAGGAGGGCGGTGAACACCGGGGAGCTGTTTTTT
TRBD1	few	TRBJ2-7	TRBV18	CASSPSGQNYEQYF	TGTGCCAGCTCACCTTCGGGACAGAACTACGAGCAGTACTTC
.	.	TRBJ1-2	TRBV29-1	CSVEPGANYGYTF	TGCAGCGTTGAACCAGGGGCTAACTATGGCTACACCTTC
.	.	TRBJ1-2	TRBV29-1	CSVGGDQYGYTF	TGCAGCGTGGGGGGGGACCAGTATGGCTACACCTTC
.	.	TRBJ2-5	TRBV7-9	CASSPGVPVSSQYF	TGTGCCAGCAGCCCCGGGGTCCCGGTATCGTCCCAGTACTTC
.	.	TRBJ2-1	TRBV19	CASSISGRVSYNEQFF	TGTGCCAGTAGTATATCGGGCAGGGTATCCTACAATGAGCAGTTCTTC
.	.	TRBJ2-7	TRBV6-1	CASSPVGWEQYF	TGTGCCAGCAGCCCTGTAGGGTGGGAGCAGTACTTC
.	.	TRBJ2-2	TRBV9	CASSVDGRNTGELFF	TGTGCCAGCAGCGTTGACGGGAGGAACACCGGGGAGCTGTTTTTT